This TCR beta chain is drawn from a study of blood T cells in healthy people across ages. Per sample, extraction of total RNA gave at least 5.5 micrograms in every case. In its sample, this clonotype was seen a few times. The V end lost 0 bases, the J end lost 4 bases, and 13 bases lay between the germline ends. This CDR3 has 16 amino acids. Germline assignment: CDR1 LGHNA and CDR2 YSLEER. Using a J-beta primer mix together with a sample-barcoded 5' primer, a second PCR was run for roughly 6 to 12 cycles. MiXCR was run by TCRdb on the 5' RACE reads, yielding one entry per CDR3 protein. Among some 850,000 distinct CDR3 sequences listed, under 30% were seen once. These same records also appear under a second study, on T cells of mothers and their children. That report notes: Not a single persistent microchimeric T cell clone was detected.

The chain is built from TRBV4-3 and TRBJ2-1; weak D call: TRBD2 (5 bases). Material for sequencing was blood. This TCR came from a boy younger than 18 in good health. CDR3 sequence (DNA): TGCGCCAGCAGCCAAGATCGGGGAATGCGGTACAATGAGCAGTTCTTC. It encodes CASSQDRGMRYNEQFF.